This is a list of T cell receptor beta chains from one sample in a study of shared clonotypes between healthy human individuals. Clones were read by immunoSEQ multiplex PCR, and TCRdb kept only the in-frame ones, dropping some. The sample yields about 2.1 million clones, roughly 93% seen once. The sequenced sample was naive CD8+ T cells from PBMCs. Every receptor here comes from a man between 18 and 29 years old in good health. Some clones in this sample may be carry-over from other donors' samples. Each CDR3 is given with its conserved first and last residue. Each record gives: D gene, clone size, J gene, V gene, CDR3 DNA, CDR3 protein. The D gene is left open where the match is weak. Rows give clone size only sometimes, using once, few, many, or a class for an expanded clone.

D: -; size: -; J: TRBJ1-1; V: TRBV11-3; DNA: TGTGCCAGCAGCCCCCAGGACAAGAACACTGAAGCTTTCTTT; CDR3: CASSPQDKNTEAFF
D: -; size: once; J: TRBJ2-7; V: TRBV7-9; DNA: TGTGCCAGCAGCTTGGGCTATTCCTACGAGCAGTACTTC; CDR3: CASSLGYSYEQYF
D: -; size: -; J: TRBJ2-7; V: TRBV7-8; DNA: TGTGCCAGCAGCCCAGCTTTGCGGGACGCTTACGAGCAGTACTTC; CDR3: CASSPALRDAYEQYF
D: TRBD1; size: -; J: TRBJ2-3; V: TRBV18; DNA: TGTGCCAGCTCACCACCGGGACAGGGGGCGTATACGCAGTATTTT; CDR3: CASSPPGQGAYTQYF
D: -; size: -; J: TRBJ1-2; V: TRBV5-6; DNA: TGTGCCAGCAGCTTGGGGACGGCTCTACTTAACTATGGCTACACCTTC; CDR3: CASSLGTALLNYGYTF
D: -; size: -; J: TRBJ1-1; V: TRBV4-2; DNA: TGTGCCAGCAGCCAAGATCGGCAGGACCCTGAAGCTTTCTTT; CDR3: CASSQDRQDPEAFF
D: -; size: -; J: TRBJ1-4; V: TRBV9; DNA: TGTGCCAGCAGCGTAGCGCCCGGGTACTTAGGTGAAAAACTGTTTTTT; CDR3: CASSVAPGYLGEKLFF
D: TRBD2; size: -; J: TRBJ2-7; V: TRBV9; DNA: TGTGCCAGCAGCGCCAGGGAGCGGGGGCTCTCCTACGAGCAGTACTTC; CDR3: CASSARERGLSYEQYF
D: -; size: -; J: TRBJ2-1; V: TRBV9; DNA: TGTGCCAGCAGCCCCGGTGAGGAGCAGTTCTTC; CDR3: CASSPGEEQFF
D: TRBD2; size: -; J: TRBJ2-7; V: TRBV5-6; DNA: TGTGCCAGCAGCCGAGCGGGGTCCTACGAGCAGTACTTC; CDR3: CASSRAGSYEQYF
D: -; size: -; J: TRBJ2-3; V: TRBV27; DNA: TGTGCCAGCAGTCCTGCCGCTACAGATACGCAGTATTTT; CDR3: CASSPAATDTQYF
D: -; size: once; J: TRBJ2-7; V: TRBV6-1; DNA: TGTGCCAGCAGGACAGAGGGGAACGAGCAGTACTTC; CDR3: CASRTEGNEQYF
D: TRBD1; size: -; J: TRBJ2-1; V: TRBV2; DNA: TGTGCCAGCAGTGTGCCCAGAGAGGACAGGCTTGACAATGAGCAGTTCTTC; CDR3: CASSVPREDRLDNEQFF
D: -; size: -; J: TRBJ2-1; V: TRBV19; DNA: TGTGCCAGTAGTATAAGAACAGGGCGCTCCTACAATGAGCAGTTCTTC; CDR3: CASSIRTGRSYNEQFF
D: TRBD1; size: -; J: TRBJ1-2; V: TRBV18; DNA: TGTGCCAGCTCACCAACAGGGGATCCCCTATTCTATGGCTACACCTTC; CDR3: CASSPTGDPLFYGYTF
D: -; size: few; J: TRBJ1-1; V: TRBV19; DNA: TGTGCCAGTAGGCCGACAGAAGCTTTCTTT; CDR3: CASRPTEAFF
D: -; size: -; J: TRBJ1-2; V: TRBV7-2; DNA: TGTGCCAGCAGCTTAAAACGGCAGGTGGGCTATGGCTACACCTTC; CDR3: CASSLKRQVGYGYTF
D: -; size: -; J: TRBJ1-4; V: TRBV9; DNA: TGTGCCAGCAGCGTAGAGGGCAGGGCGAATGAAAAACTGTTTTTT; CDR3: CASSVEGRANEKLFF
D: TRBD2; size: -; J: TRBJ2-1; V: TRBV7-9; DNA: TGTGCCAGCAGCGCCCCGAGCGGGAGCTCCTACAATGAGCAGTTCTTC; CDR3: CASSAPSGSSYNEQFF
D: -; size: few; J: TRBJ1-1; V: TRBV6-5; DNA: TGTGCCAGCAGTTACGGAGGGGAGGTAGGGAACACTGAAGCTTTCTTT; CDR3: CASSYGGEVGNTEAFF
D: -; size: once; J: TRBJ2-5; V: TRBV9; DNA: TGTGCCAGCAGCGTAGACAGGGTGGGTGAAGAGACCCAGTACTTC; CDR3: CASSVDRVGEETQYF
D: -; size: -; J: TRBJ1-1; V: TRBV19; DNA: TGTGCCAGTAGTATAGGGAGGACAACCCCCATGAACACTGAAGCTTTCTTT; CDR3: CASSIGRTTPMNTEAFF
D: TRBD2; size: -; J: TRBJ2-7; V: TRBV11-2; DNA: TGTGCCAGCAGCCTAACTAGCGGGCACTCGCACGAGCAGTACTTC; CDR3: CASSLTSGHSHEQYF